This T cell receptor (beta chain) was captured in a study of identifying expanded T cells in peripheral blood. General study results and limits: Across healthy donors, higher total template counts meant significantly greater approximately two-week count variance.

Healthy donors had no documented immune events, such as infections, while sampled. This clone showed up just once. The antigen remains unidentified. Clones were read by immunoSEQ multiplex PCR, and TCRdb kept only the in-frame ones, dropping some. Counted here are about 94,000 clones, over 75% occurring once; the ten biggest clones make up 5.5% to 6%. The CDR3 is 16 residues long. V was trimmed by 5 bases and J by 4 bases, leaving 19 bases between them. Germline V CDR1 and CDR2: MNHNY, SVGAGI (reference sequence). Specimen: blood. The TCR sequence derives from a person aged 18 to 70 in good health. This chain links TRBV6-6 with TRBJ2-3; D perhaps matches TRBD1 (6 bases). Here the CDR3 DNA reads TGTGCCAGCAGTCCAAGCACAGGGTTGAGCGCAGATACGCAGTATTTT. Amino acid sequence: CASSPSTGLSADTQYF.